Each of the 16 T cell receptor beta chains below was sequenced from the same sample in a study of spatial heterogeneity in lung cancer. Overall study findings and caveats: The study found that expanded intratumoral alpha and beta TCR counts tracked tumor mutation counts.

These receptors lack a known antigen. The sample's time point: sample taken at primary tumor resection. TCRdb ran MiXCR on the 5' RACE reads and lists one entry per CDR3 protein. The sample consists of 1,400 to 1,500 distinct CDR3 sequences, more than 20% of them appearing once. The sequencing here drew on lung tumor tissue, taken at surgery. The receptors stem from a female donor with early-stage non-small cell lung cancer.

In this sample, this clonotype is medium-sized. The gene calls are TRBV6-5 and TRBJ2-3, with 7 bases matching TRBD1. This CDR3 is built from 16 residues. Per the germline V gene, CDR1 is MNHEY and CDR2 is SVGAGI. Trimming cost V 0 bases and J 2 bases; bases outside gene matches: 5. The CDR3: CASSYSPTGATDTQYF. CDR3 DNA: TGTGCCAGCAGTTACTCGCCCACAGGGGCCACAGATACGCAGTATTTT.

Within the sample, this clonotype is large. This rearrangement joins TRBV11-2 to TRBJ1-2; perhaps TRBD1 as D (5 bases). CDR1 SGHAT and CDR2 FQNNGV come from the germline V gene. V gave up 3 bases and J gave up 4 bases, with 15 bases separating them. CDR3 size: 15 residues. The DNA of the CDR3 is TGTGCCAGCAGCTTGGGTTATGGGGGGAGCTATGGCTACACCTTC. Protein sequence: CASSLGYGGSYGYTF.

In regard to this clonotype: The junction departs from the called germline gene at one end, perhaps through a read error. This chain joins TRBV29-1 and TRBJ1-2; D call uncertain. CDR3 length: 13 residues. In germline, CDR1 is SQVTM, CDR2 ANQGSEA. In nucleotides, the CDR3 is TGTAGCGTTGAATACCGGAGCATCTATGGCTACACCTTC. Its protein is CSVEYRSIYGYTF.

Judged by abundance, this clonotype is large. The V gene is TRBV10-2, the J gene TRBJ1-2; D is unresolved. Trimming removed 6 bases at V and 2 bases at J, with 13 bases between. Germline lookup yields CDR1 WSHSY and CDR2 SAAADI. The CDR3 length is 14 residues. CDR3 loop: CASSVDGMNYGYTF. CDR3 bases: TGCGCCAGCAGCGTGGACGGGATGAACTATGGCTACACCTTC.

This clonotype is labeled large. The chain has TRBV19 and TRBJ2-1, with D hard to call. V lost 5 bases, J lost 9 bases, and 11 bases lay in between. The CDR3 runs 12 residues. The germline gives CDR1 LNHDA, CDR2 SQIVND (reference sequence). The CDR3 is CASSLGQFEQFF. CDR3 in DNA: TGTGCCAGTAGTTTAGGGCAGTTTGAGCAGTTCTTC.

This clonotype was recorded many times. The V call is TRBV18, the J call TRBJ2-4; D call uncertain. The CDR3 length is 13 residues. V lost 3 bases and J lost 3, with 6 bases in between. Looked up from germline, CDR1 is KGHSH and CDR2 is LQKENI. The CDR3 bases are TGTGCCAGCTCACCCGGGTACAAAAACATTCAGTACTTC. It yields the protein CASSPGYKNIQYF.

This clonotype was picked up a small number of times. The rearrangement links TRBV12-3 or TRBV12-4 to TRBJ1-1; D not resolved. V was shortened by 6 bases and J by 1 base, with 9 bases between the two germline ends. This CDR3 is 13 amino acids long. Here the CDR3 reads CASSLGPNTEAFF. CDR3 coding DNA: TGTGCCAGCAGCCTGGGCCCGAACACTGAAGCTTTCTTT.

This clonotype qualifies as medium-sized (0.01 to 0.1%). J is TRBJ1-1 and V is TRBV6-5; the D gene is possibly TRBD1 (5 bases). The V gene's germline CDR1 is MNHEY and CDR2 SVGAGI. Between the trimmed V and J ends, which lost 2 bases and 4 bases, there was a span of 14 bases. This CDR3 has 15 amino acids. The CDR3 nucleotides read TGTGCCAGCAGTTACCAAATAAGGGGTAGCACTGAAGCTTTCTTT. Translating gives CASSYQIRGSTEAFF.

The chain recombines TRBV7-8 with TRBJ2-2, with 8 positions matching TRBD2. V gave up 5 bases and J gave up 4 bases; unmatched junction bases: 6. The CDR3 spans 15 residues. Germline V gene sequence: CDR1 SGHVS, CDR2 FQNEAQ. DNA for the CDR3: TGTGCCAGCAGCGAACGGGAGGGCGTCACCGGGGAGCTGTTTTTT. This gives the protein CASSEREGVTGELFF. Together with reference TRBV7-8 and TRBJ2-2, the CDR3 gives the full variable domain: GAGVSQSPRYKVAKRGQDVALRCDPISGHVSLFWYQQALGQGPEFLTYFQNEAQLDKSGLPSDRFFAERPEGSVSTLKIQRTQQEDSAVYLCASSEREGVTGELFFGEGSRLTVL.

This chain connects TRBV20-1 to TRBJ2-1, with TRBD1 as a possible D gene (5 bases). There are 15 residues in the CDR3. Trimming took off 0 bases at V and 8 bases at J, with 17 bases between the two ends. Germline V gene data show CDR1 as DFQATT and CDR2 as SNEGSKA (reference sequence). Here the CDR3 DNA reads TGCAGTGCTAGAGATCCCCGATCACAAGGGGATGAGCAGTTCTTC. Its protein is CSARDPRSQGDEQFF.

This clonotype is labeled medium-sized. This CDR3 reads CAIQESGGSQETQYF. The CDR3 DNA is TGTGCCATCCAGGAGAGCGGGGGCTCCCAAGAGACCCAGTACTTC. The V call is TRBV10-3, the J call TRBJ2-5; TRBD2 aligns across 8 bases. CDR1 and CDR2 (germline): ENHRY, SYGVKD. The CDR3 is made up of 15 amino acids. After removal of 8 bases from V and 1 base from J, the junction contained 9 bases not matched to a gene.

J is TRBJ1-2 and V is TRBV6-5; D is ambiguous. The CDR3 has 14 amino acids. Germline V CDR1 and CDR2: MNHEY, SVGAGI. The V end lost 2 bases, the J end lost 4 bases, and 11 bases lay between the germline ends. CDR3 region: CASSYGGPGYGYTF. The CDR3 DNA reads as TGTGCCAGCAGTTACGGAGGACCTGGCTATGGCTACACCTTC.

V and J are TRBV3-1 and TRBJ1-6, with 8 bases fitting TRBD1. The CDR3 loop spans 15 amino acids. Germline trimming cut 4 bases from V and 8 bases from J; bases unmatched to any gene: 7. Per the germline V gene, CDR1 is LGHDT and CDR2 is YNNKEL (reference sequence). The chain's CDR3 is CASSLRTGRDSPLHF. The CDR3, as DNA: TGTGCCAGCAGCCTCCGGACAGGGCGGGATTCACCCCTCCACTTT.

By share, this clonotype counts as medium-sized. J is TRBJ2-1 and V is TRBV20-1; 8 bases agree with TRBD2. The J segment lost 5 bases and the V segment lost 3 bases, leaving 9 bases of the junction unmatched. Germline assignment: CDR1 DFQATT and CDR2 SNEGSKA (reference sequence). The CDR3 extends over 15 amino acids. The CDR3 here is CSARPATSANNEQFF. CDR3 sequence (DNA): TGCAGTGCTAGGCCCGCGACTAGCGCGAACAATGAGCAGTTCTTC.

The rearrangement joins TRBV5-1 to TRBJ2-5; TRBD2 matches at 9 bases. Germline V gene lookup returns CDR1 SGHRS and CDR2 YFSETQ. The V gene end was trimmed by 4 bases and the J gene end by 5 bases; junction bases not matched to a gene: 6. This CDR3 comprises 14 residues. This CDR3 is CASSPTGLAETQYF. Here the CDR3 DNA reads TGCGCCAGCAGCCCCACCGGACTAGCGGAGACCCAGTACTTC.

The table lists this clonotype with a count of one. This chain connects TRBV7-2 to TRBJ2-1; D remains ambiguous. Germline V gene sequence: CDR1 SGHTA, CDR2 FQGNSA. This CDR3 is 16 amino acids long. V lost 0 bases and J 1 base, leaving 10 bases between the germline ends. CDR3 protein: CASSLASAQSYNEQFF. CDR3 DNA: TGTGCCAGCAGCTTAGCTTCAGCACAGTCCTACAATGAGCAGTTCTTC. The full variable domain, completed using reference TRBV7-2 and TRBJ2-1, is GAGVSQSPSNKVTEKGKDVELRCDPISGHTALYWYRQSLGQGLEFLIYFQGNSAPDKSGLPSDRFSAERTGGSVSTLTIQRTQQEDSAVYLCASSLASAQSYNEQFFGPGTRLTVL.